These 12 T cell receptor beta chains were all obtained from the same sample, sequenced in a study of blood T cell repertoires in COVID-19. Measured with immunoSEQ multiplex PCR; TCRdb has only the in-frame clones, and not every one. The data contain about 190,000 clones, approximately 79% of them singletons. Sequencing used peripheral blood. Source of these receptors: a man aged 45 to 65 who had recovered from COVID-19.

Here the CDR3 DNA reads TGTGCCAGCAGCTCGGCAGGGTCCGGCTCTGGGGCCAACGTCCTGACTTTC. Translating gives CASSSAGSGSGANVLTF. The chain combines TRBV28 with TRBJ2-6; D may be TRBD1 (5 bases). Trimming stripped 6 bases from V and 0 bases from J, with 15 bases between. Germline values: CDR1 MDHEN, CDR2 SYDVKM. The CDR3 runs to 17 residues.

As to this clone: Likely a read error: the CDR3 ends without its conserved phenylalanine or tryptophan. The DNA is omitted, as the CDR3 cannot be located on it reliably, and the CDR3 follows TCRdb's listing. V gene TRBV15 combines with J gene TRBJ1-4. Germline V gene sequence: CDR1 LNHNV, CDR2 YYDKDF (reference sequence). With termini counted, the CDR3 has 9 amino acids. CDR3 loop: CATSRDPGG.

The V call is TRBV19, the J call TRBJ2-7; TRBD1 matches 9 bases. Germline loops: CDR1 LNHDA, CDR2 SQIVND (reference sequence). V lost 5 bases to trimming and J lost 1 base; unmatched junction nucleotides: 6. This CDR3 is 15 amino acids long. The CDR3 nucleotides read TGTGCCAGTAGTGTACAGGGGGCGGTTTCCTACGAGCAGTACTTC. Its protein product is CASSVQGAVSYEQYF.

CDR3 in amino acids: CASSASEALYGYTF. CDR3 nucleotide sequence: TGTGCCAGTAGTGCCTCGGAGGCCCTCTATGGCTACACCTTC. This chain connects TRBV19 to TRBJ1-2, with D hard to call. CDR3 length: 14 amino acids. The ends were cut back, 5 bases at V and 4 bases at J, with 14 bases in the middle. In germline, CDR1 is LNHDA, CDR2 SQIVND (reference sequence).

This chain links TRBV27 with TRBJ2-7, with D maybe TRBD1 (6 bases). Germline lookup yields CDR1 MNHEY and CDR2 SMNVEV (reference sequence). V gave up 5 bases and J gave up 2 bases, with 13 bases separating them. CDR3 length equals 14 residues. The CDR3 loop is CASSKRGTAYEQYF. The CDR3 DNA sequence: TGTGCCAGCAGTAAGAGGGGGACGGCCTACGAGCAGTACTTC.

This clone has just one count. The CDR3 region has the DNA TGTGCCAGCTCACCAATGGAGGGGAGCGGCTACACCTTC. Amino acids: CASSPMEGSGYTF. The V gene is TRBV18, the J gene TRBJ1-2, with a tentative D call TRBD1 (5 bases). Trimming shortened V by 2 bases and J by 8 bases, and 12 bases separated the two germline ends. CDR3 length: 13 amino acids. Germline CDR1 reads KGHSH; CDR2 reads LQKENI.

The table lists this clone with a count of one. The rearrangement uses TRBV10-3 and TRBJ2-1; 10 bases agree with TRBD2. Germline lookup yields CDR1 ENHRY and CDR2 SYGVKD. V shed 6 bases, J shed 3 bases, and the junction held 11 bases outside the gene matches. The CDR3 is 17 residues long. CDR3 nucleotides: TGTGCCATCAGCGCCAGTTCCGGGACTAGCGACTACAATGAGCAGTTCTTC. Translation gives CAISASSGTSDYNEQFF.

The chain has TRBV6-5 and TRBJ2-7; no clear D gene. Per the germline V gene, CDR1 is MNHEY and CDR2 is SVGAGI. The V end was cut by 6 bases, the J end by 0 bases, with 6 bases between. The CDR3 is 12 residues long. CDR3 in amino acids: CASSPISYEQYF. The CDR3, as DNA: TGTGCCAGCAGCCCAATCTCCTACGAGCAGTACTTC.

This sequence joins TRBV5-1 and TRBJ2-5; D possibly corresponds to TRBD1 (6 bases). Between the trimmed V and J ends, which lost 2 bases and 4 bases, there was a span of 15 bases. From germline, CDR1 is SGHRS and CDR2 YFSETQ. This CDR3 is 15 amino acids long. Here the CDR3 DNA reads TGCGCCAGCAGCTTAACCGGACAGTCCGGAGAGACCCAGTACTTC. As protein: CASSLTGQSGETQYF.

The rearrangement joins TRBV4-1 to TRBJ2-1; D not certain. Germline CDR1 is MGHRA and CDR2 is YSYEKL. Trimming removed 1 base from V and 5 bases from J, with 6 bases in between. CDR3 length equals 13 residues. The CDR3 protein is CASSQVRDNEQFF. The CDR3 DNA sequence: TGCGCCAGCAGCCAAGTTCGCGACAATGAGCAGTTCTTC.

The chain has TRBV4-2 and TRBJ2-2, with no clear D. Between the trimmed V and J ends, which lost 0 bases and 1 base, there was a span of 6 bases. Germline loops: CDR1 LGHNA, CDR2 YNFKEQ. The CDR3 loop spans 15 amino acids. CDR3 amino acids: CASSQETQNTGELFF. CDR3 DNA: TGTGCCAGCAGCCAAGAAACTCAGAACACCGGGGAGCTGTTTTTT.

This clone was recorded many times. This sequence joins TRBV2 and TRBJ2-5; 7 bases fit TRBD2. In germline, CDR1 is SNHLY, CDR2 FYNNEI. With V trimmed by 8 bases and J by 5 bases, 2 bases remained unmatched. The CDR3 has 11 residues. CDR3 nucleotide sequence: TGTGCCAGCGGGGAGGGGGAGACCCAGTACTTC. It codes for CASGEGETQYF.